A single sample is the source of the 11 T cell receptor beta chains below, sequenced in a study of T cells expressing NK-cell markers. Each CDR3 protein gets one entry in TCRdb, which reprocessed the 5' RACE reads and gives no DNA. The sample's table shows 550,000 or so distinct CDR3 sequences. Source material: blood T cells: a sorted CD56 or NKG2C T cell subset, CD4+ or CD8+ T cells, or bulk PBMC T cells (not recorded which). These receptor sequences come from a young man in good health.

The gene calls are TRBV29-1 and TRBJ2-3; TCRdb's D gene call, TRBD2, goes unchecked for lack of DNA. CDR3 size: 15 residues. The germline CDR1 and CDR2 sequences are SQVTM and ANQGSEA. The CDR3 loop reads CSVEIAGGAGDTQYF.

V and J are TRBV12-3 or TRBV12-4 and TRBJ1-2. The CDR3 is 12 amino acids. The CDR3: CASSPLNYGYTF.

The chain couples TRBV12-3 or TRBV12-4 to TRBJ2-2; checking the TCRdb D call of TRBD1 is not possible without DNA. This CDR3 region has 14 residues. The CDR3 spells CASSPRQVAGELFF.

The chain carries TRBV24-1 and TRBJ2-1; absent DNA, TCRdb's TRBD1 call cannot be checked. Germline assignment: CDR1 KGHDR and CDR2 SFDVKD. CDR3 length: 17 amino acids. The CDR3 sequence is CATSDLGPGTGGRGQFF.

The gene calls are TRBV7-9 and TRBJ1-1. CDR1 and CDR2 (germline): SEHNR, FQNEAQ (reference sequence). CDR3 length equals 14 residues. The CDR3 is CASSLGSGHTEAFF.

This sequence joins TRBV12-3 or TRBV12-4 and TRBJ2-7; checking the TCRdb D call of TRBD1 is not possible without DNA. The CDR3 runs to 15 residues. This CDR3 is CASSWGGRSSYEQYF.

The V and J genes are TRBV11-2 and TRBJ2-5; TCRdb lists TRBD1, though no DNA is available to test this call. CDR1 is SGHAT, CDR2 FQNNGV, per germline. This CDR3 has 15 amino acids. This CDR3 reads CASSLGQGGTETQYF. The full variable domain, its missing parts supplied by reference TRBV11-2 and TRBJ2-5, is EAGVAQSPRYKIIEKRQSVAFWCNPISGHATLYWYQQILGQGPKLLIQFQNNGVVDDSQLPKDRFSAERLKGVDSTLKIQPAKLEDSAVYLCASSLGQGGTETQYFGPGTRLLVL.

The J gene is TRBJ2-1, the V gene TRBV5-1; TCRdb selects TRBD1, and the lack of DNA leaves this call unchecked. This CDR3 has 13 residues. The germline gives CDR1 SGHRS, CDR2 YFSETQ. The CDR3 protein is CASSETPRNEQFF.

The chain carries TRBV5-1 and TRBJ1-4. The CDR3 has 14 residues. Germline assignment: CDR1 SGHRS and CDR2 YFSETQ. This CDR3 reads CASSFNSLNEKLFF.

V gene TRBV12-3 or TRBV12-4 combines with J gene TRBJ1-5; the TCRdb D gene call, TRBD1, has no DNA to confirm it. This CDR3 is built from 17 residues. CDR3 in amino acids: CASSLTPVPGGEQPQHF.

This chain's CDR3 is CSAGQGFNTQYF. This chain links TRBV29-1 with TRBJ2-3; the TCRdb D gene call, TRBD1, has no DNA to confirm it. This CDR3 region has 12 residues. CDR1 is SQVTM and CDR2 is ANQGSEA in the germline V gene.